The 28 T cell receptor beta chains in this list originate from one sample, sequenced in a study of cytomegalovirus exposure and HLA in healthy donors (dated by TCRdb to 2015 to 2018). Libraries were built with the immunoSEQ multiplex PCR assay. For the multiplex PCR, a mixture combining 60 forward primers for TCR Vbeta segments and 13 reverse primers for TCR Jbeta segments was used. As stored in TCRdb, this immuneACCESS dataset retains in-frame rearrangements with V and J assigned. A fraction of the clones does not appear; measured against another copy, unresolved V genes explain less than half of the discrepancy, and the remainder lacks a known reason. Recorded for this sample are some 140,000 clones; over 60% of them occurred a single time. Approximately 4% of the sample comes from the top ten. Input material: PBMCs. The receptors shown here come from a woman aged 40 to 50 in good health and CMV-seronegative.

This clone was recorded a few times. The rearrangement uses TRBV7-2 and TRBJ2-1; 7 bases are a match to TRBD2. Looked up from germline, CDR1 is SGHTA and CDR2 is FQGNSA. V lost 1 base to trimming and J lost 3 bases; unmatched junction nucleotides: 3. The CDR3 runs 15 residues. CDR3 in amino acids: CASSLEGGGYNEQFF. As DNA, the CDR3 is TGTGCCAGCAGCTTAGAGGGCGGGGGCTACAATGAGCAGTTCTTC.

The chain carries TRBV5-1 and TRBJ1-5, with 8 bases identical to TRBD1. V was pared by 4 bases and J by 4 bases, with 7 bases of the junction left unmatched. The CDR3 totals 15 residues. Germline lookup yields CDR1 SGHRS and CDR2 YFSETQ. CDR3 DNA sequence: TGCGCCAGCAGCAAGACAGGGGAAAATAATCAGCCCCAGCATTTT. Protein: CASSKTGENNQPQHF.

The V and J genes are TRBV27 and TRBJ2-7; 9 bases match TRBD2. CDR3 length: 14 amino acids. Germline V gene data show CDR1 as MNHEY and CDR2 as SMNVEV (reference sequence). V dropped 6 bases and J dropped 3; count of bases not matched to a gene: 6. CDR3 in amino acids: CASSLSGSVYEQYF. In nucleotides, the CDR3 is TGTGCCAGCAGCCTTAGCGGGAGTGTCTACGAGCAGTACTTC.

The rearrangement uses TRBV30 and TRBJ2-5; weak D call: TRBD1 (7 bases). This CDR3 is built from 16 residues. V was shortened by 0 bases and J by 7 bases, with 21 bases between the two germline ends. CDR1 and CDR2 (germline): GTSNPN, SVGIG (reference sequence). CDR3 region: CAWSVGRRGELGTQYF. CDR3 nucleotides: TGTGCCTGGAGTGTAGGCCGCAGGGGGGAGCTGGGGACCCAGTACTTC.

CDR3: CASSRQGQGNYGYTF. DNA of the CDR3: TGTGCCAGCAGCCGACAAGGACAGGGGAACTATGGCTACACCTTC. This sequence joins TRBV27 and TRBJ1-2; 9 bases are a match to TRBD1. V trimming: 6 bases; J trimming: 2 bases; junction bases outside the gene matches: 7. Per germline, CDR1 MNHEY and CDR2 SMNVEV (reference sequence). CDR3 length: 15 amino acids.

This clone was seen just once. The chain is built from TRBV4-1 and TRBJ2-3; 10 positions agree with TRBD2. This CDR3 has 16 residues. V lost 2 bases to trimming and J lost 5 bases; unmatched junction nucleotides: 7. Per germline, CDR1 MGHRA and CDR2 YSYEKL. The CDR3 coding sequence is TGCGCCAGCAGCCAACAGCTCGGGACTAGCGAAGATACGCAGTATTTT. The encoded protein is CASSQQLGTSEDTQYF.

This rearrangement joins TRBV27 to TRBJ2-1, with D uncertain. Trimming cost V 4 bases and J 6 bases, with 13 bases left between them. The germline gives CDR1 MNHEY, CDR2 SMNVEV (reference sequence). This CDR3 is 14 amino acids long. For the CDR3, the DNA is TGTGCCAGCAGTTACAGTGGTGGGTTCAATGAGCAGTTCTTC. This gives the protein CASSYSGGFNEQFF.

This chain joins TRBV6-6 and TRBJ1-2, with D unclear. The CDR3 has 14 residues. V lost 4 bases, J lost 3 bases, and 12 bases lay in between. CDR1 is MNHNY and CDR2 is SVGAGI in the germline V gene (reference sequence). For the CDR3, the DNA is TGTGCCAGCAGTTCTCCCCCTGAGCACTATGGCTACACCTTC. This gives the protein CASSSPPEHYGYTF.

The J gene is TRBJ2-7, the V gene TRBV27; TRBD1 agrees at 9 bases. Germline trimming cut 7 bases from V and 4 bases from J; bases unmatched to any gene: 11. Germline CDR1 reads MNHEY; CDR2 reads SMNVEV (reference sequence). CDR3 length: 15 amino acids. The chain's CDR3 is CASNPSGTGYYEQYF. In nucleotides, the CDR3 is TGTGCCAGCAACCCTTCCGGGACAGGGTATTACGAGCAGTACTTC.

The rearrangement joins TRBV5-8 to TRBJ2-7, with D possibly matching TRBD1 (6 bases). V was shortened by 5 bases and J by 10 bases, with 13 bases between the two germline ends. The V gene's germline CDR1 is SGHTS and CDR2 YDEGEE. This CDR3 has 11 amino acids. CDR3 sequence: CASSRPGTQYF. CDR3 coding DNA: TGTGCCAGCAGTCGGCCCGGGACACAGTACTTC.

The J gene is TRBJ1-4, the V gene TRBV28; D might be TRBD1 (5 bases). Germline lookup yields CDR1 MDHEN and CDR2 SYDVKM. CDR3 size: 15 residues. Trimming left V 7 bases short and J 7 bases short, with 19 bases between. CDR3 coding DNA: TGTGCCAGCAACGCACTAACAGGCGGGAGTGAAAAACTGTTTTTT. This translates into CASNALTGGSEKLFF.

The gene calls are TRBV11-3 and TRBJ1-2, with 7 bases that match TRBD1. V lost 1 base and J lost 2; bases outside the gene matches: 7. The CDR3 sequence is 16 residues long. Germline loops: CDR1 SGHNT, CDR2 YENEEA. The CDR3 sequence is CASSLGRQGNNYGYTF. In DNA form, the CDR3 reads TGTGCCAGCAGCTTAGGTCGACAGGGAAACAACTATGGCTACACCTTC.

V and J are TRBV6-5 and TRBJ2-7, with D possibly matching TRBD1 (5 bases). In germline, CDR1 is MNHEY, CDR2 SVGAGI. V gave up 7 bases and J gave up 0 bases, with 10 bases separating them. The CDR3 covers 13 residues. The CDR3 region is CASTPGNSYEQYF. Written as DNA, the CDR3 is TGTGCCAGCACTCCAGGGAACTCCTACGAGCAGTACTTC.

The rearrangement uses TRBV10-1 and TRBJ1-1; 9 bases match TRBD1. The length of the CDR3 is 15 residues. J gave up 4 bases and V 4 bases, and 7 bases lay outside the gene matches. Looked up from germline, CDR1 is WNHNN and CDR2 is SYGVQD (reference sequence). CDR3: CASSVRNRGPTEAFF. DNA for the CDR3: TGCGCCAGCAGTGTCCGGAACAGGGGGCCCACTGAAGCTTTCTTT.

The chain recombines TRBV2 with TRBJ1-6; D not resolved. In germline, CDR1 is SNHLY, CDR2 FYNNEI. The V end lost 6 bases, the J end lost 4 bases, and 10 bases lay between the germline ends. The CDR3 loop spans 14 amino acids. The CDR3 is CASSPREYNSPLHF. The CDR3 DNA sequence: TGTGCCAGCAGCCCCCGGGAGTATAATTCACCCCTCCACTTT.

As DNA, the CDR3 is TGTGCCAGCAGTTTCCGCGGGGCGGGGGCTGGGGCCAACGTCCTGACTTTC. It is translated as CASSFRGAGAGANVLTF. The genes are TRBV27 and TRBJ2-6; 7 bases agree with TRBD2. The CDR3 contains 17 residues. Germline-derived CDR1 and CDR2 are MNHEY and SMNVEV (reference sequence). V was clipped by 3 bases and J by 2 bases; unmatched bases: 7.

The chain combines TRBV9 with TRBJ2-6, with TRBD1 as a possible D gene (6 bases). The germline gives CDR1 SGDLS, CDR2 YYNGEE. CDR3 size: 15 residues. V lost 0 bases and J 4 bases, leaving 8 bases between the germline ends. The chain's CDR3 is CASSVGGGGANVLTF. CDR3 nucleotides: TGTGCCAGCAGCGTAGGAGGGGGAGGGGCCAACGTCCTGACTTTC.

This clone was observed a handful of times. This rearrangement joins TRBV2 to TRBJ2-7; the D gene is possibly TRBD2 (5 bases). CDR1 is SNHLY, CDR2 FYNNEI, per germline. The CDR3 consists of 13 residues. The V end was cut by 8 bases, the J end by 7 bases, with 18 bases between. DNA for the CDR3: TGTGCCAGCGCAAGAGGGCCCCTACTGGAGCAGTACTTC. It yields the protein CASARGPLLEQYF.

The chain employs TRBV11-3 and TRBJ2-5; 8 positions match TRBD2. V shed 5 bases, J shed 7 bases, and the junction held 9 bases outside the gene matches. Germline CDR1 SGHNT, CDR2 YENEEA. This CDR3 is built from 14 residues. In nucleotides, the CDR3 is TGTGCCAGCAGCCCTTCAGCGGGAGTTGGGACCCAGTACTTC. It is translated as CASSPSAGVGTQYF.

The J gene is TRBJ2-2, the V gene TRBV2; 7 bases fit TRBD2. Germline trimming cut 7 bases from V and 1 base from J; bases unmatched to any gene: 6. The CDR3 consists of 15 residues. Germline assignment: CDR1 SNHLY and CDR2 FYNNEI. The CDR3 bases are TGTGCCAGCAACCAGCGCGGGGGGAACACCGGGGAGCTGTTTTTT. Its translation is CASNQRGGNTGELFF. The full variable domain, in which reference TRBV2 and TRBJ2-2 provide the parts outside the CDR3, is EPEVTQTPSHQVTQMGQEVILRCVPISNHLYFYWYRQILGQKVEFLVSFYNNEISEKSEIFDDQFSVERPDGSNFTLKIRSTKLEDSAMYFCASNQRGGNTGELFFGEGSRLTVL.

The rearrangement links TRBV11-3 to TRBJ2-3, with D uncertain. This CDR3 region has 15 residues. Deletions cut 5 bases from V and 1 base from J, with 13 bases between. The germline V gene has CDR1 SGHNT and CDR2 YENEEA. The CDR3 here is CASSPSEYGTDTQYF. In DNA form, the CDR3 reads TGTGCCAGCAGCCCATCGGAGTACGGCACAGATACGCAGTATTTT.

The chain carries TRBV4-2 and TRBJ1-6; TRBD1 aligns across 9 bases. Germline CDR1 is LGHNA and CDR2 is YNFKEQ. The junction had 13 bases not matched to a gene; V was cut back by 3 bases and J by 10 bases. This CDR3 is 17 amino acids long. This chain's CDR3 is CASSQATGGAKHSPLHF. The CDR3 nucleotides are TGTGCCAGCAGCCAGGCTACAGGGGGCGCAAAGCACTCACCCCTCCACTTT.

The V and J genes are TRBV19 and TRBJ2-2; TRBD2 might be the D (6 bases). The germline V gene encodes CDR1 LNHDA and CDR2 SQIVND (reference sequence). The V gene lost 10 bases and the J gene lost 5 bases, with 14 bases spanning the gap. CDR3 length: 13 amino acids. CDR3 in DNA: TGTGCCATCCGGAGGGGCCTTACCGGGGAGCTGTTTTTT. It is translated as CAIRRGLTGELFF.

The chain employs TRBV29-1 and TRBJ1-1, with D possibly being TRBD1 (6 bases). Deletions cut 4 bases from V and 2 bases from J, with 14 bases between. CDR3 length: 14 amino acids. Per germline, CDR1 SQVTM and CDR2 ANQGSEA. The CDR3 bases are TGCAGCGTTGTAGGAGGACAGATAAACACTGAAGCTTTCTTT. This sequence encodes CSVVGGQINTEAFF.

This rearrangement joins TRBV6-1 to TRBJ2-5, with 9 bases identical to TRBD1. The J call may be incorrect, as the DNA end agrees better with TRBJ2-7. Germline CDR1 is MNHNS and CDR2 is SASEGT. The CDR3 has 15 residues. Here the CDR3 reads CASSVTGTGFLEQYF. The CDR3 bases are TGTGCCAGCAGTGTAACCGGGACAGGGTTCCTCGAGCAGTACTTC.

V is TRBV7-6 and J is TRBJ1-6; the D is unclear. V was cut by 0 bases and J by 6 bases, with 6 bases left in between. CDR3 length: 14 residues. The germline V gene encodes CDR1 SGHVS and CDR2 FNYEAQ. CDR3 coding DNA: TGTGCCAGCAGCTTAGCCCAGATTAATTCACCCCTCCACTTT. Its translation is CASSLAQINSPLHF.

In this sample, this clone turned up a few times. The chain employs TRBV6-5 and TRBJ1-1, with 9 bases fitting TRBD1. Germline V gene sequence: CDR1 MNHEY, CDR2 SVGAGI. Unmatched junction bases numbered 3, after V lost 4 bases and J lost 3 bases. This CDR3 is 14 amino acids long. CDR3 DNA sequence: TGTGCCAGCAGTTCCCGGGACAGGGACACTGAAGCTTTCTTT. It yields the protein CASSSRDRDTEAFF.

The rearrangement joins TRBV6-5 to TRBJ1-1, with D unclear. The CDR3 runs to 13 residues. The germline V and J ends were trimmed by 6 bases and 1 base, with 9 bases remaining between them. Germline-derived CDR1 and CDR2 are MNHEY and SVGAGI. CDR3 sequence: CASRSTENTEAFF. In DNA form, the CDR3 reads TGTGCCAGCAGATCCACAGAGAACACTGAAGCTTTCTTT.